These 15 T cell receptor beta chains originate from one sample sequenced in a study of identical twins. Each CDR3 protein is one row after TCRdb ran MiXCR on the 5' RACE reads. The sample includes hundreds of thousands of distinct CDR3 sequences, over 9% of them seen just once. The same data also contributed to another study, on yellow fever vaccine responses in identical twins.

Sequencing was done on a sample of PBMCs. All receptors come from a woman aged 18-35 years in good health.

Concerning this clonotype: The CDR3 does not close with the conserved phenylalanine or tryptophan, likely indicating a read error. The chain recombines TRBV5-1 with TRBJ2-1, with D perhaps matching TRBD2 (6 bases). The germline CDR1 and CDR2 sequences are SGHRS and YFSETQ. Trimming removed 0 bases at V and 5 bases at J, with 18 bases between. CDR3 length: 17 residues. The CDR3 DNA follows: TGCGCCAGCAGCTTGGGACTAGATTTGATCATCGACAATGAGCAGTTCATC. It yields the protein CASSLGLDLIIDNEQFI.

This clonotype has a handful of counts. Written as DNA, the CDR3 is TGCGCCAGCAGCCAAGAGGCCGGGGTCACTGAAGCTTTCTTT. It yields the protein CASSQEAGVTEAFF. The chain employs TRBV4-1 and TRBJ1-1; D unresolved. Per germline, CDR1 MGHRA and CDR2 YSYEKL. Deletions cut 0 bases from V and 4 bases from J, with 9 bases between. The CDR3 consists of 14 residues.

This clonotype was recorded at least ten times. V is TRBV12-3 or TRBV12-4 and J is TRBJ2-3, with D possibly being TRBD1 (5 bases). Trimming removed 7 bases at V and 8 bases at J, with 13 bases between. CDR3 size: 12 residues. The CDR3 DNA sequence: TGTGCCAGCACACCGACAGTGGGTACGCAGTATTTT. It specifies CASTPTVGTQYF.

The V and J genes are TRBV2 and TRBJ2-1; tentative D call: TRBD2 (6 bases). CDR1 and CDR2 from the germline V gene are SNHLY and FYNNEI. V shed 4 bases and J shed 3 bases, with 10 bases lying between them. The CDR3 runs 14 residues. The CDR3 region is CASSGLANYNEQFF. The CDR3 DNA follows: TGTGCCAGCAGTGGTCTAGCGAACTACAATGAGCAGTTCTTC.

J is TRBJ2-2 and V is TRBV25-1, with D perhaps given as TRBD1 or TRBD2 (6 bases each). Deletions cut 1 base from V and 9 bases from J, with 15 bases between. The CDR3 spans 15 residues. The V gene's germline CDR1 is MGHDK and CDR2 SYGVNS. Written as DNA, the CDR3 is TGTGCCAGCAGTGAATTGGTGGGGGGCCGTTGGGAGCTGTTTTTT. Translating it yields CASSELVGGRWELFF.

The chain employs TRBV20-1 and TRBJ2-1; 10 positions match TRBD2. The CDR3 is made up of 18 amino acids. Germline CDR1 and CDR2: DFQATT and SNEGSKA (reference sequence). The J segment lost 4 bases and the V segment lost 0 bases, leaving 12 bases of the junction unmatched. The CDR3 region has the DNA TGCAGTGCTAGAGAGGGTTTCCGTACTAGCGGGGTGTACAATGAGCAGTTCTTC. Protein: CSAREGFRTSGVYNEQFF.

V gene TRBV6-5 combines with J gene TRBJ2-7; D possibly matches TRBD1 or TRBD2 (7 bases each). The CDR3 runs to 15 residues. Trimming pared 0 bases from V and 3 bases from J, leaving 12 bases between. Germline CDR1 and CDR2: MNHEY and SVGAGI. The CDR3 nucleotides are TGTGCCAGCAGTTACTCGACAGGGAGGGGCTACGAGCAGTACTTC. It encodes CASSYSTGRGYEQYF.

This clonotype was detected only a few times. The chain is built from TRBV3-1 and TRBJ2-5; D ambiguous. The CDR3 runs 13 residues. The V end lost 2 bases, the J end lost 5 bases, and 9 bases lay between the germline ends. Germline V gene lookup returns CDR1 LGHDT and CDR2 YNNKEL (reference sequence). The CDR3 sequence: CASSQNGDETQYF. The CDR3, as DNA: TGTGCCAGCAGCCAAAACGGTGACGAGACCCAGTACTTC.

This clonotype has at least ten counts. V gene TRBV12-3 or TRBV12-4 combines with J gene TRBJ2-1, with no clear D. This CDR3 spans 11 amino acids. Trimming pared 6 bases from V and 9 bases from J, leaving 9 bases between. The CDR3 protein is CASSLRSEQFF. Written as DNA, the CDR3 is TGTGCCAGCAGCCTAAGGAGTGAGCAGTTCTTC.

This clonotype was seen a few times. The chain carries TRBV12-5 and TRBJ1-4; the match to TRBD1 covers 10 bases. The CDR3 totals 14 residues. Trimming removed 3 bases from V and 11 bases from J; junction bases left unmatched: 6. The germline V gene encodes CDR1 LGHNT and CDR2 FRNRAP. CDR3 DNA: TGTGCTAGTGGTTTCCCCGGGACAGGGGCTAAACTGTTTTTT. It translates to CASGFPGTGAKLFF.

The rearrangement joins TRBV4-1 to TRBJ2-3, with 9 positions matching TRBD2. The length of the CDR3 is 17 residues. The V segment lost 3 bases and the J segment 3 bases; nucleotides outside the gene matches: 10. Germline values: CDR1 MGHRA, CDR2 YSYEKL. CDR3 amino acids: CASSQNPSGIGTDTQYF. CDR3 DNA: TGCGCCAGCAGCCAGAATCCTAGCGGGATCGGGACAGATACGCAGTATTTT.

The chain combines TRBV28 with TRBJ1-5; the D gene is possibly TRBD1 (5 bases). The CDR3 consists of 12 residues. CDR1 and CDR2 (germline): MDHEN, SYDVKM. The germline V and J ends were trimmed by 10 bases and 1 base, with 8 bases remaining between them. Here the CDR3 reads CANGGSNQPQHF. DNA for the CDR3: TGTGCCAACGGGGGGAGCAATCAGCCCCAGCATTTT.

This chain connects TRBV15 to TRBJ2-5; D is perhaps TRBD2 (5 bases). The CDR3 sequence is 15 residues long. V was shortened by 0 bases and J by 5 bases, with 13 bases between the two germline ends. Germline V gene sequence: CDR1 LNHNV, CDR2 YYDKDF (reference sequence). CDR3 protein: CATSRDSSRAETQYF. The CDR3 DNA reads TGTGCCACCAGCAGAGATTCCTCGCGGGCGGAGACCCAGTACTTC.

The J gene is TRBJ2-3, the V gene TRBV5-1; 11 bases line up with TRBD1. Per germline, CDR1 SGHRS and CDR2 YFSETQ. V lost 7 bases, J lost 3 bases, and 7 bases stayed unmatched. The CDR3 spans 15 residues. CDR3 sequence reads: CASGGQGARTDTQYF. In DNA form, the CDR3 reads TGCGCCAGCGGCGGACAGGGGGCGCGTACAGATACGCAGTATTTT.

The DNA for the CDR3 is TGTGCCAGCAGCTTGGGGGCTACCTACAACACAGATACGCAGTATTTT. Translating it yields CASSLGATYNTDTQYF. The chain has TRBV5-5 and TRBJ2-3; D not resolved. The germline gives CDR1 SGHKS, CDR2 YYEKEE (reference sequence). The ends were cut back, 0 bases at V and 2 bases at J, with 13 bases in the middle. The CDR3 extends over 16 amino acids.